This T cell receptor (beta chain) emerged from a study of blood T cell repertoires in COVID-19. Study-wide background: The origin of the acute and convalescent COVID-19 samples was the United States, Italy and Spain. Sources were T cells, B-cell-depleted T cells, or PBMCs; the material itself was cDNA or gDNA.

Original processing methods: Reference gene primers were amplified, and this amplification served to estimate nucleated cell counts. Profiled with immunoSEQ multiplex PCR; TCRdb holds only in-frame clones, not every one. The D gene and trimming were derived from the DNA, and the V and J assignments and clone size from that table. The repertoire holds about 55,000 clones, with 90% as singletons. This CDR3 region has 17 residues. Germline CDR1 MNHNS, CDR2 SASEGT. With V trimmed by 4 bases and J by 2 bases, 9 bases remained unmatched. The clonotype was recovered from a man older than 75 with acute or convalescent COVID-19. The genes are TRBV6-1 and TRBJ1-5; 9 bases are a match to TRBD1. The sequenced sample was peripheral blood. CDR3 amino acids: CASSGEQGAGGNQPQHF. The CDR3 nucleotides are TGTGCCAGCAGTGGAGAACAGGGGGCCGGGGGCAATCAGCCCCAGCATTTT.